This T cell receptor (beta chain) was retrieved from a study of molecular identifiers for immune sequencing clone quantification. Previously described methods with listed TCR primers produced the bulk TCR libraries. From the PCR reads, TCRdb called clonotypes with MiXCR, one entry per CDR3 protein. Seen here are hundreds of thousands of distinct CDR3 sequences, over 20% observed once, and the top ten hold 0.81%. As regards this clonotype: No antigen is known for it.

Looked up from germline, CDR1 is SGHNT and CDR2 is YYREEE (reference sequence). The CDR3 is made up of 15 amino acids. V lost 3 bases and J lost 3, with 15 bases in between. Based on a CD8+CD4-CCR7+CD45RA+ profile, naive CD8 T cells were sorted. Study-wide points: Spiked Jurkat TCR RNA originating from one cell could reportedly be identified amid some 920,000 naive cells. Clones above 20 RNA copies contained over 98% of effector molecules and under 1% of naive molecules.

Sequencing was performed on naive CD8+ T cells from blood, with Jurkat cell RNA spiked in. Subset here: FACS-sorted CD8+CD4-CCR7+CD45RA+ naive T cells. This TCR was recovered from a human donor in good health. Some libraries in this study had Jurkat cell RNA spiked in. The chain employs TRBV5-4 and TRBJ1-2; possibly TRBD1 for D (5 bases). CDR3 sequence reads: CASSSMGGYDYGYTF. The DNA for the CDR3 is TGTGCCAGCAGCTCCATGGGGGGGTACGACTATGGCTACACCTTC. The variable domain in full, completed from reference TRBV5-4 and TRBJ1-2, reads ETGVTQSPTHLIKTRGQQVTLRCSSQSGHNTVSWYQQALGQGPQFIFQYYREEENGRGNFPPRFSGLQFPNYSSELNVNALELDDSALYLCASSSMGGYDYGYTFGSGTRLTVV.